Listed below are T cell receptor beta chains from one sample, sequenced in a study of T cell repertoires in aging, cancer and after chemotherapy. TCRdb passed the multiplex PCR reads through MiXCR, listing each CDR3 protein once. The table has over a thousand distinct CDR3 sequences, about 20% seen once. The sample taken for sequencing was blood. The source is a human donor with a solid tumor. Each CDR3 is given with its conserved first and last residue.

TRBV27,15,TRBJ2-1,CASSPDRGSYNEQFF
TRBV9,14,TRBJ2-2,CASSVDRYTGELFF
TRBV19,13,TRBJ2-5,CASSIDSEETQYF
TRBV7-9,15,TRBJ1-4,CASSTHRTTNEKLFF
TRBV19,13,TRBJ1-2,CASSPYLNYGYTF
TRBV13,14,TRBJ2-1,CASSPREVYNEQFF
TRBV20-1,15,TRBJ2-1,CSARLSRTTYNEQFF
TRBV15,16,TRBJ2-2,CATSRARRTNTGELFF
TRBV27,13,TRBJ2-5,CASSLELGGTQYF
TRBV19,13,TRBJ2-7,CASSVGLADEQYF
TRBV20-1,15,TRBJ1-4,CSAEIKTGNGEKLFF
TRBV19,16,TRBJ2-1,CASSMFGLAGHNEQFF
TRBV24-1,16,TRBJ1-2,CATSDLRGRTNYGYTF
TRBV24-1,13,TRBJ2-1,CATNSPPSNEQFF
TRBV7-6,15,TRBJ2-7,CASSTLAGTETEQYF
TRBV28,15,TRBJ1-4,CASGLYQGVNEKLFF
TRBV20-1,13,TRBJ2-2,CSASLGEPGELFF
TRBV4-1,15,TRBJ2-2,CASSQITSGTGELFF
TRBV11-2,15,TRBJ2-3,CASSLNRGNTDTQYF
TRBV19,15,TRBJ2-2,CASSTRTGNTGELFF
TRBV19,14,TRBJ2-3,CASSLRGLTDTQYF
TRBV18,15,TRBJ2-2,CASSPDRAGTGELFF
TRBV2,16,TRBJ2-3,CASRNGLAGGADTQYF
TRBV27,13,TRBJ1-1,CASSVHRASEAFF
TRBV5-8,13,TRBJ1-1,CASSIGGGTEAFF
TRBV6-5,14,TRBJ1-1,CASSAPGGNTEAFF
TRBV30,13,TRBJ1-1,CAWSNLGYTEAFF
TRBV7-2,14,TRBJ2-1,CASSWASGREGQFF
TRBV19,16,TRBJ1-2,CASSIVRDRRSYGYTF
TRBV4-2,12,TRBJ1-2,CASSQEHYGYTF
TRBV14,16,TRBJ1-3,CASSQVGPPSGNTIYF
TRBV5-6,14,TRBJ1-2,CASSGGTGGYGYTF